The TCR beta chain under discussion was sequenced for a study of blood T cell repertoires in COVID-19. Overall study: The United States, Italy and Spain provided the acute and convalescent COVID-19 samples. PBMCs, B-cell-depleted T cells, or T cells were the source of the cDNA or gDNA that made up the material.

With 1 base clipped from V and 4 bases from J, the junction kept 17 bases outside the gene matches. CDR1 and CDR2 (germline): SGHNT, YENEEA. The CDR3 is made up of 20 amino acids. As processed by the authors: Reference gene primer amplification gave estimated nucleated cell counts. The assay was immunoSEQ multiplex PCR, and TCRdb's table has in-frame clones only and misses some. V, J and clone size were drawn from that table, and D and trimming were deduced from the DNA. The sample lists 60,000 to 70,000 clones; approximately 78% were seen once. The sequence was collected from an elderly man with acute or convalescent COVID-19. The source material was peripheral blood. The chain is built from TRBV11-3 and TRBJ2-1, with 9 bases fitting TRBD2. As DNA, the CDR3 is TGTGCCAGCAGCTTAGGTCGAACTAGCGGGCCTCGGGGACGGTACAATGAGCAGTTCTTC. It translates to CASSLGRTSGPRGRYNEQFF.